This T cell receptor (beta chain) was sequenced during a study of blood T cells in healthy people across ages. Per the germline V gene, CDR1 is MDHEN and CDR2 is SYDVKM. The CDR3 extends over 12 amino acids. The junction had 2 bases not matched to a gene; V was cut back by 5 bases and J by 6 bases. Through a sample-barcoded 5' primer and a J-beta primer mix, a second PCR was run for 7 to 11 cycles. MiXCR, applied by TCRdb to the 5' RACE reads, yields one record per CDR3 protein. The sample has roughly 1,500,000 distinct CDR3 sequences, 40% to 50% seen once. Findings and caveats of the study: Getting older went along with TCR beta diversity per million T cells dropping roughly linearly.

This clonotype has a count of ten or more. Its antigen is currently unknown. The chain recombines TRBV28 with TRBJ1-2, with 8 bases identical to TRBD1. The source of this sequence is a woman younger than 35 in good health. The material sequenced was blood. The CDR3 sequence: CASSTDRDGYTF. In DNA, the CDR3 is TGTGCCAGCAGTACGGACAGGGATGGCTACACCTTC.